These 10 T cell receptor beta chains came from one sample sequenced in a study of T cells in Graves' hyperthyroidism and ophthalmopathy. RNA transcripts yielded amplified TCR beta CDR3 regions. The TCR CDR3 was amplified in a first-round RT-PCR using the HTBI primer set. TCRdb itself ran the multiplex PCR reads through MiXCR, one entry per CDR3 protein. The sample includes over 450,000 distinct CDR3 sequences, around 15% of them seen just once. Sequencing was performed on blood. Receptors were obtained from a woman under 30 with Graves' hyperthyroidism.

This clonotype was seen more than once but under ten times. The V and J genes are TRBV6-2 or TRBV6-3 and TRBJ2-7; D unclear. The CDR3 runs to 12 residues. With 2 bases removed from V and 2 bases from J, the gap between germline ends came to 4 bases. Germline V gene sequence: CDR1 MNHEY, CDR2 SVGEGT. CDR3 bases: TGTGCCAGCAGTTACCGCACCTACGAGCAGTACTTC. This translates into CASSYRTYEQYF.

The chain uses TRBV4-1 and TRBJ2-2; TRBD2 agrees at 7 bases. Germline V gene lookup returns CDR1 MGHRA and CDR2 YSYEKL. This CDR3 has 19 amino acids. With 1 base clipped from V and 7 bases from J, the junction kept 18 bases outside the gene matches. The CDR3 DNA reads TGCGCCAGCAGCCAAGGTGAAGGTCGTCTAGCGGCTTTAGGCGGGGAGCTGTTTTTT. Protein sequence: CASSQGEGRLAALGGELFF.

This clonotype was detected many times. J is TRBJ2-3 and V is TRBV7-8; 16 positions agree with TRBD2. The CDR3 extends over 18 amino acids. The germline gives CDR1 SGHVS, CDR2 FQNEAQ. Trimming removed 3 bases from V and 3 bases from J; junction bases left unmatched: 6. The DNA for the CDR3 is TGTGCCAGCAGCTTGGGGACTAGCGGGAGGGCCAGTACAGATACGCAGTATTTT. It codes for CASSLGTSGRASTDTQYF.

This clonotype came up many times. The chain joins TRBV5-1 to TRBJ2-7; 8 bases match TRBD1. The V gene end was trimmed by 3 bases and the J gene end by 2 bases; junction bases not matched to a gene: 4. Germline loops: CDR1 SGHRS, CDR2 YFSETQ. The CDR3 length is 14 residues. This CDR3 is CASSSLTGAYEQYF. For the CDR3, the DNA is TGCGCCAGCAGCTCATTGACAGGGGCCTACGAGCAGTACTTC.

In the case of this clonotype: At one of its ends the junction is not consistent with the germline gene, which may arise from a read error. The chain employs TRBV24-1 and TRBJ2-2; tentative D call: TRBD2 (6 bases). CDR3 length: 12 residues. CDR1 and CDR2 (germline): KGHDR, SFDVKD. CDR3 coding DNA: TGTGCCACCGGGACTCCGACCGGGGAGCTGGTTTTT. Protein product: CATGTPTGELVF.

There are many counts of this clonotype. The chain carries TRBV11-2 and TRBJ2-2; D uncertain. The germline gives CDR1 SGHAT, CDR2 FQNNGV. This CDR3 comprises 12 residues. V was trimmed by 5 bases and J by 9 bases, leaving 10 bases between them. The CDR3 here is CASSPPPWELFF. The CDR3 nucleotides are TGTGCCAGCAGCCCCCCCCCCTGGGAGCTGTTTTTT.

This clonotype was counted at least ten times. CDR3 sequence: CATSGTAYGYTF. CDR3 in DNA: TGTGCCACCTCCGGGACGGCCTATGGCTACACCTTC. The chain has TRBV2 and TRBJ1-2, with D possibly being TRBD1 (5 bases). Trimming shortened V by 10 bases and J by 4 bases, and 13 bases separated the two germline ends. This CDR3 is 12 amino acids long. Germline loops: CDR1 SNHLY, CDR2 FYNNEI.

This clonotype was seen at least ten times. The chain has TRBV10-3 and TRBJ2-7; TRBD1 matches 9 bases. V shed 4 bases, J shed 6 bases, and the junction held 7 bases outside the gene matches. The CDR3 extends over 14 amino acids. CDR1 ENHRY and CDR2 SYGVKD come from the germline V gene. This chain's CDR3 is CAISGTGGTREQYF. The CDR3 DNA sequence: TGTGCCATCAGTGGTACAGGGGGCACGCGCGAGCAGTACTTC.

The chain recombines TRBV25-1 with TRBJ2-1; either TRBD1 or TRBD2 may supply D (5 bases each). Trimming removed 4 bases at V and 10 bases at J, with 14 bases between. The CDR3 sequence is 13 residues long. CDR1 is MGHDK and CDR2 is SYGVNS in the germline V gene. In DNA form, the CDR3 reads TGTGCCAGCAGTGCCCTAGGGACGGACGAGCAGTTCTTC. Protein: CASSALGTDEQFF.

The CDR3 DNA reads as TGTGCCAGCAGCTCCGGGACAGGGCTCCATGAGCAGTTCTTC. Translated, it gives CASSSGTGLHEQFF. The V gene is TRBV7-6, the J gene TRBJ2-1, with 9 nucleotides matching TRBD1. The V and J ends lost 4 bases and 8 bases, in that order; junction bases with no gene match: 6. Germline values: CDR1 SGHVS, CDR2 FNYEAQ. The CDR3 length is 14 residues.